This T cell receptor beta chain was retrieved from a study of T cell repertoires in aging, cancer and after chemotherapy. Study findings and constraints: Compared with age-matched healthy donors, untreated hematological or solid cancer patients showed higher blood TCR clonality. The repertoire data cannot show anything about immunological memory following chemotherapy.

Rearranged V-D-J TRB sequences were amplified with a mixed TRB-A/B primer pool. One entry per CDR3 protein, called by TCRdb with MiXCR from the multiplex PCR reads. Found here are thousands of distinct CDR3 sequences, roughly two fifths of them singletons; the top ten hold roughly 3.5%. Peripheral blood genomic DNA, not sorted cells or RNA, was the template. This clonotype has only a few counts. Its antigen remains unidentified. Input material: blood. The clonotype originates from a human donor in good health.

The CDR3 spells CASSRQGNEQFF. In DNA form, the CDR3 reads TGTGCCAGCAGTCGACAGGGGAATGAGCAGTTCTTC. The genes are TRBV6-1 and TRBJ2-1; 8 bases are a match to TRBD1. V trimming: 5 bases; J trimming: 7 bases; junction bases outside the gene matches: 1. Looked up from germline, CDR1 is MNHNS and CDR2 is SASEGT. The length of the CDR3 is 12 residues.